This TCR beta chain originates from a study of blood T cell repertoires in COVID-19. Per the authors' pipeline: Amplification of reference gene primers provided the estimated nucleated cell counts. The protocol was immunoSEQ multiplex PCR, while the TCRdb copy is restricted to in-frame clones and leaves out a portion. V and J calls and clone size are given by that table; D and trimming were obtained from the DNA. This sample has 210,000 or so clones, with about 84% found just once. Losses at the gene ends were 6 bases for V and 5 bases for J; bases not matched to a gene: 4. The CDR3 covers 14 residues. Germline V gene sequence: CDR1 SNHLY, CDR2 FYNNEI.

V gene TRBV2 combines with J gene TRBJ1-4, with 9 bases that match TRBD1. The sequencing sample was made of PBMCs or T cells enriched from blood (not recorded which). The sequence derives from a man in his 60s who had recovered from COVID-19. CDR3 nucleotide sequence: TGTGCCAGCAGAACCGGGACAGGGAATGAAAAACTGTTTTTT. Translating it yields CASRTGTGNEKLFF.